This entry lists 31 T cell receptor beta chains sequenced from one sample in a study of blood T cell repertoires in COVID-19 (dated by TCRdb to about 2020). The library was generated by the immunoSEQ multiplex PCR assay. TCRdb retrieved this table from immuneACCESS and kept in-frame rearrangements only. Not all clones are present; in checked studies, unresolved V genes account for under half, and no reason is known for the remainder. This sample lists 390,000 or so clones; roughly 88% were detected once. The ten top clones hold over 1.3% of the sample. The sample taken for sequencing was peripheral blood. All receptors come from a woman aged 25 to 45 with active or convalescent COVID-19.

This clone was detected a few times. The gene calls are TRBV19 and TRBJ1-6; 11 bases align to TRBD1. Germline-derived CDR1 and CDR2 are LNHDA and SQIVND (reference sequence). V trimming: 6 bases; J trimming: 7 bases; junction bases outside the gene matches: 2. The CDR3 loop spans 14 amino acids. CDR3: CASRRTGGNSPLHF. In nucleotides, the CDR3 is TGTGCCAGTAGAAGGACAGGGGGCAATTCACCCCTCCACTTT.

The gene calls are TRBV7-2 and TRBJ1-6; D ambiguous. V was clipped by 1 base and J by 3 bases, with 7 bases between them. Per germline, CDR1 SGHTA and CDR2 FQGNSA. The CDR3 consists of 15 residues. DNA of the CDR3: TGTGCCAGCAGCTTAGACACCGACTATAATTCACCCCTCCACTTT. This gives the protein CASSLDTDYNSPLHF.

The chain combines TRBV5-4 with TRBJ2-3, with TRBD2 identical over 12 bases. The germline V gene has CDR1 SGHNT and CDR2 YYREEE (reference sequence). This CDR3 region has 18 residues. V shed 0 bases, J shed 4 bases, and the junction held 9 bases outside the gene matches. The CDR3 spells CASSLGQASGRAADTQYF. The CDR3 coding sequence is TGTGCCAGCAGCTTGGGACAGGCTAGCGGGAGGGCCGCAGATACGCAGTATTTT.

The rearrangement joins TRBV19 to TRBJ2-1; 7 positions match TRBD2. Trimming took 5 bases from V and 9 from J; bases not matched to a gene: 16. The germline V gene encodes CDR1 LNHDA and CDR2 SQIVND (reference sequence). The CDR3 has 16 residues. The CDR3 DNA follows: TGTGCCAGTAGTGGTGCCGGACTAGTTTATAAGGTTGAGCAGTTCTTC. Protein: CASSGAGLVYKVEQFF.

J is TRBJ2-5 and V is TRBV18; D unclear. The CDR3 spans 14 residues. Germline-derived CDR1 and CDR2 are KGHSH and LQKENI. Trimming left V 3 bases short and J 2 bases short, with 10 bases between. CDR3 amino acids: CASSPLGTQETQYF. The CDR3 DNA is TGTGCCAGCTCACCCCTGGGCACTCAAGAGACCCAGTACTTC.

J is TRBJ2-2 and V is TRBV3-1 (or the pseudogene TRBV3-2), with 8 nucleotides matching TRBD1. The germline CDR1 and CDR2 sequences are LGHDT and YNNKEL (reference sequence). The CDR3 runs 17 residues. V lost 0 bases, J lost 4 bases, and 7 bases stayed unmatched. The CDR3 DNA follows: TGTGCCAGCAGCCAAGACCGGACAGGGTACTTCACCGGGGAGCTGTTTTTT. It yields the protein CASSQDRTGYFTGELFF.

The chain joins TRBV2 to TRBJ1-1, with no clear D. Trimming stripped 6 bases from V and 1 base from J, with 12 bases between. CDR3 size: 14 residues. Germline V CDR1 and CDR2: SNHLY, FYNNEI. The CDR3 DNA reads TGTGCCAGCAGGTACGGGAGTTCGAACACTGAAGCTTTCTTT. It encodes CASRYGSSNTEAFF. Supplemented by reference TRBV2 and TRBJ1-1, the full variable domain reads EPEVTQTPSHQVTQMGQEVILRCVPISNHLYFYWYRQILGQKVEFLVSFYNNEISEKSEIFDDQFSVERPDGSNFTLKIRSTKLEDSAMYFCASRYGSSNTEAFFGQGTRLTVV.

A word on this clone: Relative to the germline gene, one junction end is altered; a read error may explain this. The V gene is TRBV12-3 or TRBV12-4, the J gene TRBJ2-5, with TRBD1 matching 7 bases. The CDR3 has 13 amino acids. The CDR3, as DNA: TGTGCCAGCAGCTACAGGGGCCAAAAGACCCAGTACTTC. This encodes CASSYRGQKTQYF.

The CDR3 loop reads CASRGTGSRTGELFF. DNA of the CDR3: TGTGCCAGCAGGGGGACAGGTAGCAGGACCGGGGAGCTGTTTTTT. This chain joins TRBV11-2 and TRBJ2-2; 8 positions match TRBD1. Germline V gene lookup returns CDR1 SGHAT and CDR2 FQNNGV. The CDR3 spans 15 residues. The J segment lost 5 bases and the V segment lost 6 bases, leaving 8 bases of the junction unmatched.

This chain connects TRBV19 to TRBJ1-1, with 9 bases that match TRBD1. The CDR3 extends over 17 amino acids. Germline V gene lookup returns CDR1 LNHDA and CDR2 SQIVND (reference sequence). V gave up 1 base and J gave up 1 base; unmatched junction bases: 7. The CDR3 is CASSIARDRVSNTEAFF. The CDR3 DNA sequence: TGTGCCAGTAGTATAGCCCGGGACAGGGTATCGAACACTGAAGCTTTCTTT.

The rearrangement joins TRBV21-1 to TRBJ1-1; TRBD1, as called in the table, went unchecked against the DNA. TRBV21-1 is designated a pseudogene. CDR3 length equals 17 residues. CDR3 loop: CASSKEGDSYLNTEAFF. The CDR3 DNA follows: TGTGCCAGCAGCAAAGAGGGGGACAGTTACCTGAACACTGAAGCTTTCTTT.

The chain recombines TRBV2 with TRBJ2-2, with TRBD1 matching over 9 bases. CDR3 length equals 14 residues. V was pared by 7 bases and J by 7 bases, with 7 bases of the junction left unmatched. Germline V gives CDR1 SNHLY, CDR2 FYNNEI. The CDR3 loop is CASKTGGNFGELFF. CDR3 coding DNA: TGTGCCAGCAAAACAGGGGGCAATTTCGGGGAGCTGTTTTTT.

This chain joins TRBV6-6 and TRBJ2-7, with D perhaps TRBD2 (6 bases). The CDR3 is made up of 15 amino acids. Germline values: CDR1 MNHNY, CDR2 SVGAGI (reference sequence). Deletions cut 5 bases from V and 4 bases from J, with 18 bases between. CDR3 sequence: CASSPSGGAGYEQYF. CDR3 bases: TGTGCCAGCAGTCCCAGCGGAGGGGCGGGTTACGAGCAGTACTTC.

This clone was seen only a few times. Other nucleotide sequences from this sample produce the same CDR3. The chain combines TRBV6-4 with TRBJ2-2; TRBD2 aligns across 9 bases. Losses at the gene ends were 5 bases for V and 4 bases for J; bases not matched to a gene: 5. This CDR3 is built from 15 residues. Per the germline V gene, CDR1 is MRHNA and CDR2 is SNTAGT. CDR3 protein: CASSPSGGTTGELFF. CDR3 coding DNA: TGTGCCAGCAGTCCCAGCGGGGGGACCACCGGGGAGCTGTTTTTT.

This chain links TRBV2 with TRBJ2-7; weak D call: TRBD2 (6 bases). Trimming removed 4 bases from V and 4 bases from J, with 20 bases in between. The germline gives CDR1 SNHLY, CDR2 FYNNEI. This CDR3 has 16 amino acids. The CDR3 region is CASSGGVGSGLYEQYF. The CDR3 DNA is TGTGCCAGCAGTGGGGGGGTCGGTAGCGGACTTTACGAGCAGTACTTC.

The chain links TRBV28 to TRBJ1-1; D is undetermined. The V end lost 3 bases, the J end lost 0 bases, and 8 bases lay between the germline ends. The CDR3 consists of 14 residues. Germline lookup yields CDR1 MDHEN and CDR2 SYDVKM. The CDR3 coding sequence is TGTGCCAGCAGTTTTTCAACACTGAACACTGAAGCTTTCTTT. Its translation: CASSFSTLNTEAFF.

The CDR3: CASSYPTGPLHF. DNA for the CDR3: TGTGCCAGCAGTTACCCGACAGGTCCCCTCCACTTT. J is TRBJ1-6 and V is TRBV6-5, with a tentative D call TRBD1 (6 bases). The length of the CDR3 is 12 residues. The germline V gene encodes CDR1 MNHEY and CDR2 SVGAGI. Trimming shortened V by 2 bases and J by 13 bases, and 9 bases separated the two germline ends.

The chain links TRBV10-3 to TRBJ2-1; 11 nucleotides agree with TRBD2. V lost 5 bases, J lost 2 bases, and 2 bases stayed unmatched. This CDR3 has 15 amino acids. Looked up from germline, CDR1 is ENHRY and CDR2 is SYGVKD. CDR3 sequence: CAISPTSGTYNEQFF. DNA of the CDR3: TGTGCCATCAGTCCGACTAGCGGGACCTACAATGAGCAGTTCTTC.

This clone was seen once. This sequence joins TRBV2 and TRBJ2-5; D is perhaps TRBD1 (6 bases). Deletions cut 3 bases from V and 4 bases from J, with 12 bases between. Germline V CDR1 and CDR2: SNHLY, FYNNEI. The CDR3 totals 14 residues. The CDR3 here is CASSDYRESETQYF. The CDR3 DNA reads TGTGCCAGCAGTGATTACAGGGAATCAGAGACCCAGTACTTC.

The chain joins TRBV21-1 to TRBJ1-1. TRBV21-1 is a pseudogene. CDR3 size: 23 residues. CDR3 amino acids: CASSTSATGGVSNPEATNTEAFF. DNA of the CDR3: TGTGCCAGCAGCACCTCTGCAACGGGAGGGGTTTCTAACCCCGAAGCAACGAACACTGAAGCTTTCTTT.

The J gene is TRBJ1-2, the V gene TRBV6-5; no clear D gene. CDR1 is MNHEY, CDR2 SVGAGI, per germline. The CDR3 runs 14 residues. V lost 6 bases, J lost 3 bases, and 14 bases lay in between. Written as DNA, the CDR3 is TGTGCCAGCAGAGCCGATCGGACTGACTATGGCTACACCTTC. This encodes CASRADRTDYGYTF.

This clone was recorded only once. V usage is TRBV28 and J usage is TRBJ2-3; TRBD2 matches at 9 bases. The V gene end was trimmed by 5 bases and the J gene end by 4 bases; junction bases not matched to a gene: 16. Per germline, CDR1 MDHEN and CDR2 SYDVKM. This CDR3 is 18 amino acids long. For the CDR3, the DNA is TGTGCCAGCAGTCCCCGAACCGGGACTAGCACCATCGCAGATACGCAGTATTTT. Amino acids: CASSPRTGTSTIADTQYF.

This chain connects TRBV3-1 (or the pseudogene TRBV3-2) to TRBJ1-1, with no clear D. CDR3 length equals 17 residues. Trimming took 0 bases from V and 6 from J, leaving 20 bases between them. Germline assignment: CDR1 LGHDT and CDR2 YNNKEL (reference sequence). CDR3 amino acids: CASSQDLQRKISAEAFF. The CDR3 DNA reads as TGTGCCAGCAGCCAAGATTTACAGAGAAAAATTAGCGCTGAAGCTTTCTTT.

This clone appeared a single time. The DNA for the CDR3 is TGTGCCAGCAGCGGCGGCGGGGGCACAGATACGCAGTATTTT. Amino acid sequence: CASSGGGGTDTQYF. The V gene is TRBV9, the J gene TRBJ2-3; a weak D match, TRBD2 (6 bases). The V gene's germline CDR1 is SGDLS and CDR2 YYNGEE. V lost 3 bases and J lost 1, with 9 bases in between. This CDR3 spans 14 amino acids.

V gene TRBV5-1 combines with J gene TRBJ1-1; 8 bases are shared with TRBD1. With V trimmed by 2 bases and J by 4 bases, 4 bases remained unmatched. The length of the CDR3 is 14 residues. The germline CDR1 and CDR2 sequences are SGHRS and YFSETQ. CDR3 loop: CASSFYRGSTEAFF. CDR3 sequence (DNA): TGCGCCAGCAGCTTTTACAGGGGGAGCACTGAAGCTTTCTTT.

CDR3 protein: CAPYRGLYTEAFF. CDR3 bases: TGTGCCCCGTACAGGGGGCTTTACACTGAAGCTTTCTTT. The V and J genes are TRBV24-1 and TRBJ1-1; 9 nucleotides line up with TRBD1. The CDR3 spans 13 residues. V trimming: 12 bases; J trimming: 3 bases; junction bases outside the gene matches: 7. Germline assignment: CDR1 KGHDR and CDR2 SFDVKD.

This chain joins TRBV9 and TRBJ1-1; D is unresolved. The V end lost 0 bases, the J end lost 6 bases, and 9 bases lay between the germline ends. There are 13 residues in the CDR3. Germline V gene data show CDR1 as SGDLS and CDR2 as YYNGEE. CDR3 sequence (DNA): TGTGCCAGCAGCGTAGGCCCGGTGTCTGAAGCTTTCTTT. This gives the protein CASSVGPVSEAFF.

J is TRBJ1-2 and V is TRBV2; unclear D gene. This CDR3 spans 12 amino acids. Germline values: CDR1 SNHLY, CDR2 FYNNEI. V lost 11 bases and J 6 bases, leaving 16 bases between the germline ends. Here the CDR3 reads CACFSGVDGYTF. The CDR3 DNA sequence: TGTGCCTGCTTTTCCGGGGTTGATGGCTACACCTTC.

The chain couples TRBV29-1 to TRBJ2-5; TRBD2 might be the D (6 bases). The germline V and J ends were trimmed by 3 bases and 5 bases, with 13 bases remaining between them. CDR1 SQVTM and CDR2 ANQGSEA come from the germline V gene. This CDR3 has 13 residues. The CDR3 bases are TGCAGCGTTGAGGGAGGCGGTTGGGAGACCCAGTACTTC. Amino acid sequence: CSVEGGGWETQYF.

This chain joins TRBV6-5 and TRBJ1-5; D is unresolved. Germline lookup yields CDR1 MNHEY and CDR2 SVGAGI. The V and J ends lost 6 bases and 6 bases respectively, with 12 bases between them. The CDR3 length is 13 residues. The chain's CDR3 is CASSLSRSQPQHF. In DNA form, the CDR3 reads TGTGCCAGCAGCCTCAGCCGGAGTCAGCCCCAGCATTTT.

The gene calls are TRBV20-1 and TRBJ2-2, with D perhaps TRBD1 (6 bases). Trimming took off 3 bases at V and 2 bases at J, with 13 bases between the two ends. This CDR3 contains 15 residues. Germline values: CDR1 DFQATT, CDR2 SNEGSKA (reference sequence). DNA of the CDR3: TGCAGTGCTAGTGTGGGGGACACAAACACCGGGGAGCTGTTTTTT. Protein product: CSASVGDTNTGELFF.